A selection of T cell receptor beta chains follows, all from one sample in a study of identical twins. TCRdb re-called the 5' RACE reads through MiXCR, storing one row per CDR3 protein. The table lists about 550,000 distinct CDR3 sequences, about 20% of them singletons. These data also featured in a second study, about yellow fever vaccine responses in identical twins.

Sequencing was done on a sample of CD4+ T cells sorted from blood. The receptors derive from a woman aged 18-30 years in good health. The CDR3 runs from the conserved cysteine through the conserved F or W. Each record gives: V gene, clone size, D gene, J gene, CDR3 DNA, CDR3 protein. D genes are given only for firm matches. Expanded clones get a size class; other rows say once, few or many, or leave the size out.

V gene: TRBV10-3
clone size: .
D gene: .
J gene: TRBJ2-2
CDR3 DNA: TGTGCCATCAGTGAGAATCTGACAGACACCGGGGAGCTGTTTTTT
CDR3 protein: CAISENLTDTGELFF

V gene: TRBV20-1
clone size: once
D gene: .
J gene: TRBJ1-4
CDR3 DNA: TGCTGTGCTAGAGATCTCTCGGGAACAGGGAAGCGTGAAAAACTGTTTTTT
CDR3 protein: CCARDLSGTGKREKLFF

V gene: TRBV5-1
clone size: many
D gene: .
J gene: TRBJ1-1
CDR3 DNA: TGCGCCAGCAGCCAAGGACGACGGGTGGACACTGAAGCTTTCTTT
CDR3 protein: CASSQGRRVDTEAFF

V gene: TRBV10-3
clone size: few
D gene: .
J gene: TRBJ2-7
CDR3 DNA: TGTGCCATCAGTGAGATAGGCCTCTACGAGCAGTACTTC
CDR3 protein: CAISEIGLYEQYF

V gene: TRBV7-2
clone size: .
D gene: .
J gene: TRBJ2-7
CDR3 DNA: TGTGCCAGCAGGCCGCGCGGAAGCTACGAGCAGTACTTC
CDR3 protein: CASRPRGSYEQYF

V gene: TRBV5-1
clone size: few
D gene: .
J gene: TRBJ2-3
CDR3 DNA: TGCGCCAGCAGCTTGGGGGACACCTTCACAGATACGCAGTATTTT
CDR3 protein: CASSLGDTFTDTQYF

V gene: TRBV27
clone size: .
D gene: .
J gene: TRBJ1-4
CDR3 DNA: TGTGCCAGCAGTTTCTCGAGATCAACTAATGAAAAACTGTTTTTT
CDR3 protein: CASSFSRSTNEKLFF

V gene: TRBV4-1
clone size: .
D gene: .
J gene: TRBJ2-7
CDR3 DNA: TGCGCCAGCAGCCAAGATGTGGGGTCTACACCCTACGAGCAGTACTTC
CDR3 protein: CASSQDVGSTPYEQYF

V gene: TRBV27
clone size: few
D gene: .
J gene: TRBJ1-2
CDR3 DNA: TGTGCCAGCAGTTTATTGGGGCAGGGGATTGGAGTCTATGGCTACACCTTC
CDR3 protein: CASSLLGQGIGVYGYTF

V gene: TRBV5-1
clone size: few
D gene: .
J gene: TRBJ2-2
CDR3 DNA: TGCGCCAGCAGCTTGGGGGCTAGCTTTGTGACCGGGGAGCTGTTTTTT
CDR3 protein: CASSLGASFVTGELFF

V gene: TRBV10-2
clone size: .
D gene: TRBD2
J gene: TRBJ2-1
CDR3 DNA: TGCGCCAGCAGTGAGAGCGGGGGGGGATACAATGAGCAGTTCTTC
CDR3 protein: CASSESGGGYNEQFF

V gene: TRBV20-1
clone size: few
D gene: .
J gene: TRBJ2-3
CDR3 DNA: TGCAGTGCCCCAACCCGGGGCGGCAAGTATTTT
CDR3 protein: CSAPTRGGKYF

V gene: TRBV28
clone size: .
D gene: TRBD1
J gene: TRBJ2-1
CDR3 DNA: TGTGCCAGCAGTTTATCCACAGGGGGTAGTGAGCAGTTCTTC
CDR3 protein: CASSLSTGGSEQFF

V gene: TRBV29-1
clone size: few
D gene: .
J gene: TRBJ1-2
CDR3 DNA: TGCAGCGTTGAGGGCCTACCCTACGAATACTATGGCTACACCTTC
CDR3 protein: CSVEGLPYEYYGYTF

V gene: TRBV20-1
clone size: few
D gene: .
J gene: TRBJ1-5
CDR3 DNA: TGCAGTGCTAGAAGGGCAGGAGGCGTAAATCAGCCCCAGCATTTT
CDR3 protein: CSARRAGGVNQPQHF

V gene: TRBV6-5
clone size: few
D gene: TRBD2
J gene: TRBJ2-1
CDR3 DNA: TGTGCCAGCAGTTACAAGCGGGGGGGCGGGGATGAGCAGTTCTTC
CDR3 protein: CASSYKRGGGDEQFF

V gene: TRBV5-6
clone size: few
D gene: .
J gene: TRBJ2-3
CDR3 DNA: TGTGCCAGCAGCTCTTTTCGTAACAGACCTAGCACAGATACGCAGTATTTT
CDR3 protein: CASSSFRNRPSTDTQYF

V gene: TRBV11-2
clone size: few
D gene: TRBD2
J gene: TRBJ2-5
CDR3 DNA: TGTGCCAGCAGGACCGATCTAGCGGAAGAGACCCAGTACTTC
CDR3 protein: CASRTDLAEETQYF

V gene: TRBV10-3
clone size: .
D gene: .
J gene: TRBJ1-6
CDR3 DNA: TGTGCCATCAGGCCAGGGGACAATTCACCCCTCCACTTT
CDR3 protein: CAIRPGDNSPLHF

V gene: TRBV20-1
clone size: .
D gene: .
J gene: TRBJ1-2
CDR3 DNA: TGCAGTGCTATTCACTATGGCTACACCTTC
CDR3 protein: CSAIHYGYTF

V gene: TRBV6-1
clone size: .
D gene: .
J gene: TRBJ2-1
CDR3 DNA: TGTGCCAGCAGCTCCGTGTCGGCGGGAAAATACAATGAGCAGTTCTTC
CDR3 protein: CASSSVSAGKYNEQFF

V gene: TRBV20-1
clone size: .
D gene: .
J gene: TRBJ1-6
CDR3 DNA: TGCAGTGCTAGCGCAGGGGTGGGCTCACCCCTCCACTTT
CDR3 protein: CSASAGVGSPLHF

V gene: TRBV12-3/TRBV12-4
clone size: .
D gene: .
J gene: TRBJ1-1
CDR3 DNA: TGTGCCAGCAGTTTGCGGCCAACGAACACTGAAGCTTTCTTT
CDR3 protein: CASSLRPTNTEAFF

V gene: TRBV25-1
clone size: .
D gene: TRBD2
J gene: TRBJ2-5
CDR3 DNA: TGTGCCAGCAGTGATCCCGGACTAGCGGGGCAGGAGACCCAGTACTTC
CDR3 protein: CASSDPGLAGQETQYF

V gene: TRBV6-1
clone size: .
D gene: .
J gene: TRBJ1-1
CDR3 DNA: TGTGCCAGCAACGGTGTGGGCACTGAAGCTTTCTTT
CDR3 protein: CASNGVGTEAFF

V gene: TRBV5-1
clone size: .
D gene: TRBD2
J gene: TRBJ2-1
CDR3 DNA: TGCGCCAGCAGCGTACGACTAGCGGGAGGGCCTTACAATGAGCAGTTCTTC
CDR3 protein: CASSVRLAGGPYNEQFF

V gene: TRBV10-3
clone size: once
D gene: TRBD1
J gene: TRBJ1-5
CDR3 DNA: TGTGCCACCGGGACAGGAGATTATAGCAATCAGCCCCAGCATTTT
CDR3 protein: CATGTGDYSNQPQHF

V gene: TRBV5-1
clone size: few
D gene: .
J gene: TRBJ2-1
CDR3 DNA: TGCGCCAGCAGCTTGGGGGGAATCCAGGACAATGAGCAGTTCTTC
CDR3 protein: CASSLGGIQDNEQFF